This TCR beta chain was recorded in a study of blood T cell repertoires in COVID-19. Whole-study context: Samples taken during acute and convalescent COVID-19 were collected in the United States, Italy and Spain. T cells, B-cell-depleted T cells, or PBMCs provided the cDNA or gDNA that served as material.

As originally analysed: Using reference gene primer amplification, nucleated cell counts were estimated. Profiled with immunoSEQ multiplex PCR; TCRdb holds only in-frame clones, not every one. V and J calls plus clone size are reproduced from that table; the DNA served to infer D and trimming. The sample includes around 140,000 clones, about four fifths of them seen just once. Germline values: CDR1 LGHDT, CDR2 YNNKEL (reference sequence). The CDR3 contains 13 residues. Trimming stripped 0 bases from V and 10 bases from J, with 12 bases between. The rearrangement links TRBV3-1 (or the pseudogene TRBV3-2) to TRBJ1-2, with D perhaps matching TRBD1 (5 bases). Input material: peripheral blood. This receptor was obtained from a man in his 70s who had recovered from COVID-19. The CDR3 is CASSQDPGTPYTF. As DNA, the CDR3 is TGTGCCAGCAGCCAAGATCCAGGGACTCCCTACACCTTC.